This TCR beta chain was identified in a study of CD8+ T cells in alopecia areata. On the study more broadly: Oral tofacitinib (5 to 10 mg twice daily) was administered to treated patients. It was 6 to 18 months of tofacitinib, and then there were 6 months off drug. Study-level points and caveats: A great number of expanded lesional clones endured in scalp and blood during tofacitinib.

This CDR3 has 14 amino acids. CDR1 and CDR2 from the germline V gene are MNHEY and SVGAGI. V was trimmed by 11 bases and J by 2 bases, leaving 15 bases between them. Treatment meaning: oral pan-JAK inhibitor, 5-10 mg twice daily. RNA extraction was followed by reverse transcription into cDNA, which acted as the sequencing template. Measured with immunoSEQ multiplex PCR; TCRdb has only the in-frame clones, and not every one. This sample carries 200,000 to 250,000 clones, less than 65% of them seen once, and the ten largest clones take more than 3.5%. On this clone: Antigen specificity is unknown.

The receptor was derived from a human donor with alopecia areata. The chain joins TRBV6-5 to TRBJ2-2; either TRBD1 or TRBD2 may supply D (5 bases each). Here the sequenced sample was CD4+ T cells sorted from blood, taken at week 4, from a patient treated with tofacitinib. The CDR3: CASRKGPNTGELFF. The CDR3 DNA reads TGTGCCTCAAGGAAGGGACCCAACACCGGGGAGCTGTTTTTT.